Listed here is a single T cell receptor (beta chain). No antigen is known for it. V dropped 3 bases and J dropped 0; count of bases not matched to a gene: 7. The CDR3 loop spans 18 amino acids. Per germline, CDR1 SEHNR and CDR2 FQNEAQ (reference sequence). The data are from a study of OX40 agonist ivuxolimab in advanced cancers. At the level of the study: Ivuxolimab is a fully human IgG2 antibody that activates OX40 (CD134). In this trial design, patients received ivuxolimab intravenously at 0.01 to 10 mg/kg every 2 weeks.

The repertoire was sequenced with immunoSEQ multiplex PCR; TCRdb's copy has only in-frame clones and lacks some. Among 60,000 or so clones listed, roughly 88% were seen once. General observations from the study: Clonal expansion was seen in CD4+ and CD8+ blood T cells by week 6 at 0.1 to 3.0 mg/kg. Also showing low normalized T-cell clonal expansion were some of the nonresponders.

The chain joins TRBV7-9 to TRBJ2-6, with 8 positions matching TRBD1. The clonotype comes from an adult with an advanced solid tumor such as melanoma, head and neck, liver or kidney cancer. The sample consisted of CD4+ or CD8+ T cells sorted from blood, taken in a trial of the OX40 agonist ivuxolimab. This CDR3 reads CASSFSRGRRSGANVLTF. CDR3 in DNA: TGTGCCAGCAGCTTCAGCAGGGGGCGACGCTCTGGGGCCAACGTCCTGACTTTC. Complete variable domain (other parts from reference TRBV7-9 and TRBJ2-6): DTGVSQNPRHKITKRGQNVTFRCDPISEHNRLYWYRQTLGQGPEFLTYFQNEAQLEKSRLLSDRFSAERPKGSFSTLEIQRTEQGDSAMYLCASSFSRGRRSGANVLTFGAGSRLTVL.